This T cell receptor (beta chain) was identified during a study of cytomegalovirus exposure and HLA in healthy donors. Overall study results and limits: Both high specificity and high sensitivity reportedly marked the classifier's diagnosis of cytomegalovirus status. The TCR clusters that emerged in the first cohort tended, a later analysis found, to co-occur in the approximately 130 validation repertoires. Most sequenced TCRs were rare (though some public TCRs occurred in many donors). According to the study, roughly 160 TCR beta chains were cytomegalovirus-associated.

V was clipped by 4 bases and J by 3 bases, with 13 bases between them. The CDR3 totals 14 residues. The germline gives CDR1 SGHRS, CDR2 YFSETQ. A remark on this clone: Its target is not known.

Clones were sequenced by immunoSEQ multiplex PCR, and TCRdb holds only the in-frame ones, with some missing. Among about 130,000 clones listed, approximately 92% were seen once. The V and J genes are TRBV5-1 and TRBJ1-1; tentative D call: TRBD1 (5 bases). The TCR was taken from a woman younger than 30 in good health and CMV-seronegative. Source material: PBMCs. The CDR3 DNA is TGCGCCAGCAGCGAAGTGGGGGGATACACTGAAGCTTTCTTT. As protein: CASSEVGGYTEAFF.